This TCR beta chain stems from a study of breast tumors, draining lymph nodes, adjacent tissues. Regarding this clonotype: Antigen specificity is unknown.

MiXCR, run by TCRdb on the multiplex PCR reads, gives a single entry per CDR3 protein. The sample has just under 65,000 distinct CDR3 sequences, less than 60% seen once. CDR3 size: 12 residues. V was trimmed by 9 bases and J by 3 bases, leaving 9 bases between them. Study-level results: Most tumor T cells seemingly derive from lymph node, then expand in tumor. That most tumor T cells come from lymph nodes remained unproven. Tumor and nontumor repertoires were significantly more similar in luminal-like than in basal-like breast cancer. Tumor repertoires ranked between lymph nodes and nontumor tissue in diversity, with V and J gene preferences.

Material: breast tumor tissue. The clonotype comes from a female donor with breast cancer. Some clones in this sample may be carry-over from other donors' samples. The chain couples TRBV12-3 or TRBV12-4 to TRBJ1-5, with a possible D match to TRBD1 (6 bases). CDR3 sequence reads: CASGGPNQPQHF. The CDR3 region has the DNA TGTGCCAGTGGGGGGCCCAATCAGCCCCAGCATTTT.